These T cell receptor beta chains were read from a single sample in a study of graft-versus-host responses after intestinal transplantation. The protocol was immunoSEQ multiplex PCR, while the TCRdb copy is restricted to in-frame clones and leaves out a portion. The data contain fewer than 75,000 clones, roughly 89% of them singletons. The sequences come from PBMCs, collected 26 days after transplant. Receptor source: a human patient who received an intestinal transplant, so some T cells may come from the graft donor. CDR3s include the opening cysteine and the closing phenylalanine or tryptophan. The order of the fields is CDR3 length, D gene, clone size, J gene, V gene, CDR3 protein, CDR3 DNA. The D gene is left open where the match is weak. Size tells how often a clone was seen (once, few, many) or the class of an expanded clone, and some rows leave it out.

>14|TRBD1|NA|TRBJ2-7|TRBV6-1
CASSVLTGEREQYF
TGTGCCAGCAGTGTATTGACAGGGGAACGCGAGCAGTACTTC
>14|TRBD2|NA|TRBJ2-2|TRBV7-8
CASSLGEGTGELFF
TGTGCCAGCAGCTTAGGGGAGGGAACCGGGGAGCTGTTTTTT
>16|NA|once|TRBJ2-1|TRBV10-1
CASSVGASSSYNEQFF
TGCGCCAGCAGTGTGGGGGCTAGTAGCTCCTACAATGAGCAGTTCTTC
>15|TRBD2|NA|TRBJ2-7|TRBV6-5
CASSWTSGTLNEQYF
TGTGCCAGCAGTTGGACTAGCGGTACATTGAACGAGCAGTACTTC
>13|NA|NA|TRBJ1-2|TRBV6-5
CASRGHPNYGYTF
TGTGCCAGCAGAGGACACCCTAACTATGGCTACACCTTC
>11|NA|NA|TRBJ1-4|TRBV20-1
CSAREGEKLFF
TGCAGTGCTAGGGAGGGGGAAAAACTGTTTTTT
>15|TRBD1|NA|TRBJ1-5|TRBV28
CASTGTGGSNQPQHF
TGTGCCAGCACTGGGACAGGGGGAAGCAATCAGCCCCAGCATTTT
>15|TRBD1|NA|TRBJ1-1|TRBV2
CASRLRTGVDTEAFF
TGTGCCAGCAGACTCCGGACAGGGGTGGACACTGAAGCTTTCTTT
>19|TRBD1|NA|TRBJ1-1|TRBV5-4
CASSFPRPGTGASDTEAFF
TGTGCCAGCAGCTTCCCCCGACCTGGGACAGGGGCGTCAGACACTGAAGCTTTCTTT
>12|NA|NA|TRBJ1-1|TRBV7-8
CASSGGNTEAFF
TGTGCCAGCAGCGGCGGGAACACTGAAGCTTTCTTT
>14|NA|NA|TRBJ1-3|TRBV30
CAWSVTVSSHTIYF
TGTGCCTGGAGTGTGACAGTTAGCTCGCACACCATATATTTT
>14|NA|NA|TRBJ2-7|TRBV30
CAWSVASGAYEQYF
TGTGCCTGGAGTGTAGCGTCAGGGGCCTACGAGCAGTACTTC
>13|NA|NA|TRBJ2-3|TRBV7-2
CASSWTSTDTQYF
TGTGCCAGCAGCTGGACTAGCACAGATACGCAGTATTTT
>15|NA|NA|TRBJ2-2|TRBV29-1
CSVRDGRANTGELFF
TGCAGCGTTCGGGATGGACGGGCGAACACCGGGGAGCTGTTTTTT
>15|TRBD1|NA|TRBJ2-1|TRBV9
CASSVQGATYNEQFF
TGTGCCAGCAGCGTGCAGGGGGCCACTTACAATGAGCAGTTCTTC
>13|NA|NA|TRBJ2-7|TRBV2
CAYQGSSRYEQYF
TGTGCATACCAGGGGAGCAGCAGGTACGAGCAGTACTTC
>13|TRBD1|NA|TRBJ1-4|TRBV27
CASSTTTGEELFF
TGTGCCAGCAGTACCACGACAGGGGAAGAACTGTTTTTT
>17|TRBD2|NA|TRBJ2-1|TRBV5-4
CASSFLGPAGFHNEQFF
TGTGCCAGCAGCTTTCTCGGCCCAGCGGGATTCCACAATGAGCAGTTCTTC
>15|NA|once|TRBJ1-2|TRBV9
CASSPEEGINYGYTF
TGTGCCAGCAGCCCAGAGGAGGGGATTAACTATGGCTACACCTTC
>16|NA|NA|TRBJ2-1|TRBV4-1
CASSPPSQGPYNEQFF
TGCGCCAGCAGCCCCCCCAGCCAGGGGCCGTACAATGAGCAGTTCTTC
>14|NA|NA|TRBJ1-5|TRBV27
CASSSTGIHQPQHF
TGTGCCAGCAGTTCAACAGGGATCCATCAGCCCCAGCATTTT
>14|NA|NA|TRBJ1-5|TRBV6-1
CASSEWTARQPQHF
TGTGCCAGCAGTGAATGGACAGCGAGGCAGCCCCAGCATTTT
>15|TRBD2|NA|TRBJ2-3|TRBV6-4
CASSDIAGGQDTQYF
TGTGCCAGCAGTGACATTGCGGGGGGGCAGGATACGCAGTATTTT
>13|TRBD1|NA|TRBJ2-3|TRBV5-4
CASKGAEADTQYF
TGTGCCAGCAAGGGGGCTGAGGCAGATACGCAGTATTTT
>15|TRBD1|NA|TRBJ1-3|TRBV27
CASSLTGVPGNTIYF
TGTGCCAGCAGCCTAACAGGGGTTCCTGGAAACACCATATATTTT
>14|TRBD2|NA|TRBJ2-7|TRBV5-4
CASSLSSGINEQYF
TGTGCCAGCAGCTTGTCTAGCGGGATTAACGAGCAGTACTTC
>13|NA|NA|TRBJ2-1|TRBV19
CASSMGDSNEQFF
TGTGCCAGTAGTATGGGCGACAGCAATGAGCAGTTCTTC
>16|TRBD2|NA|TRBJ2-7|TRBV7-8
CASSVPSGRLAYEQYF
TGTGCCAGCAGCGTGCCTAGCGGGAGGCTAGCATACGAGCAGTACTTC
>16|NA|NA|TRBJ2-2|TRBV28
CASREAYTANTGELFF
TGTGCCAGCAGGGAAGCCTATACAGCGAACACCGGGGAGCTGTTTTTT
>14|NA|NA|TRBJ1-3|TRBV6-1
CASRGVVNPNTIYF
TGTGCCAGCCGAGGCGTCGTAAACCCAAACACCATATATTTT
>19|TRBD2|NA|TRBJ2-3|TRBV28
CASSPVLAGGHSSTDTQYF
TGTGCCAGCAGCCCCGTTTTGGCGGGGGGCCACTCTAGCACAGATACGCAGTATTTT
>14|NA|NA|TRBJ1-6|TRBV25-1
CASSESGWGSPLHF
TGTGCCAGCAGTGAATCAGGGTGGGGTTCACCCCTCCACTTT
>14|NA|NA|TRBJ2-1|TRBV7-9
CAIPPSGSYNEQFF
TGTGCCATCCCACCCAGCGGTTCCTACAATGAGCAGTTCTTC
>13|NA|NA|TRBJ1-5|TRBV21-1
CASSADRGQPQHF
TGTGCCAGCAGCGCCGACAGGGGACAGCCCCAGCATTTT
>15|NA|NA|TRBJ2-3|TRBV5-1
CASSLSGKGTDTQYF
TGCGCCAGCAGCTTGTCGGGGAAAGGCACAGATACGCAGTATTTT
>12|NA|NA|TRBJ1-5|TRBV28
CASSLDGQPQHF
TGTGCCAGCAGTTTAGATGGCCAGCCCCAGCATTTT
>17|NA|NA|TRBJ2-3|TRBV4-3
CASSQDFASVGADTQYF
TGCGCCAGCAGCCAAGATTTTGCGTCTGTCGGGGCAGATACGCAGTATTTT
>13|TRBD1|NA|TRBJ2-7|TRBV27
CASSQGAFYEQYF
TGTGCCAGCAGCCAGGGGGCCTTCTACGAGCAGTACTTC
>14|NA|NA|TRBJ1-1|TRBV29-1
CSVENRAWSTEAFF
TGCAGCGTTGAAAACAGGGCTTGGAGCACTGAAGCTTTCTTT
>13|NA|once|TRBJ2-3|TRBV14
CASSQAIPGTQYF
TGTGCCAGCAGCCAAGCCATTCCGGGTACGCAGTATTTT
>16|TRBD1|NA|TRBJ2-5|TRBV7-3
CASSFHRDRVRETQYF
TGTGCCAGCAGCTTCCACCGGGACAGGGTTCGGGAGACCCAGTACTTC
>17|NA|NA|TRBJ1-1|TRBV18
CASSPEPGSSMNTEAFF
TGTGCCAGCTCACCAGAACCCGGGTCGAGCATGAACACTGAAGCTTTCTTT
>14|NA|NA|TRBJ2-5|TRBV28
CASSIGGPQETQYF
TGTGCCAGCAGTATAGGCGGGCCTCAAGAGACCCAGTACTTC
>13|TRBD2|NA|TRBJ2-7|TRBV27
CASSHGRTYEQYF
TGTGCCAGCAGTCACGGGAGGACCTACGAGCAGTACTTC
>15|NA|NA|TRBJ2-5|TRBV2
CASSPIHPPQETQYF
TGTGCCAGCAGTCCGATACACCCACCCCAAGAGACCCAGTACTTC
>13|NA|NA|TRBJ2-3|TRBV5-1
CASSLGTEDTQYF
TGCGCCAGCAGCCTGGGAACGGAGGATACGCAGTATTTT
>14|NA|NA|TRBJ1-2|TRBV6-1
CASSDRTVAYGYTF
TGTGCCAGCAGTGACAGGACAGTAGCCTATGGCTACACCTTC
>18|TRBD2|NA|TRBJ2-2|TRBV10-3
CAISEPLAGGRNTGELFF
TGTGCCATCAGTGAGCCGCTAGCGGGGGGGAGAAACACCGGGGAGCTGTTTTTT
>16|TRBD2|NA|TRBJ2-5|TRBV9
CASSSNSGGALETQYF
TGTGCCAGCAGCTCAAATAGCGGGGGGGCCCTTGAGACCCAGTACTTC
>15|NA|NA|TRBJ2-3|TRBV13
CASSIRQEGTDTQYF
TGTGCCAGCAGCATCCGCCAGGAGGGCACAGATACGCAGTATTTT
>16|NA|NA|TRBJ2-3|TRBV18
CASSTQPGVPTDTQYF
TGTGCCAGCTCAACCCAGCCAGGGGTACCTACAGATACGCAGTATTTT
>14|TRBD2|NA|TRBJ2-1|TRBV27
CASSTGGDNNEQFF
TGTGCCAGCAGCACCGGGGGGGACAACAATGAGCAGTTCTTC
>13|NA|NA|TRBJ1-1|TRBV6-5
CASRGATNTEAFF
TGTGCCAGCCGGGGGGCCACGAACACTGAAGCTTTCTTT
>13|NA|NA|TRBJ1-6|TRBV28
CASSPEGRSPLHF
TGTGCCAGCAGCCCTGAGGGTCGGTCACCCCTCCACTTT
>14|TRBD1|NA|TRBJ1-2|TRBV5-4
CASSPRDRGNGYTF
TGTGCCAGCAGCCCGCGGGACAGGGGGAATGGCTACACCTTC
>15|TRBD1|NA|TRBJ1-1|TRBV28
CASSLRTGGHTEAFF
TGTGCCAGCAGTTTACGCACAGGGGGTCACACTGAAGCTTTCTTT
>19|TRBD2|NA|TRBJ2-2|TRBV7-8
CASSFGTSGRALNTGELFF
TGTGCCAGCAGCTTCGGGACTAGCGGGAGGGCCCTAAACACCGGGGAGCTGTTTTTT
>14|TRBD1|once|TRBJ1-5|TRBV28
CASSQGAGNQPQHF
TGTGCCAGCAGTCAGGGGGCCGGCAATCAGCCCCAGCATTTT
>18|NA|NA|TRBJ1-5|TRBV2
CATTSGGGAPRSDQPQHF
TGTGCCACTACCTCCGGAGGGGGGGCGCCAAGGTCGGATCAGCCCCAGCATTTT